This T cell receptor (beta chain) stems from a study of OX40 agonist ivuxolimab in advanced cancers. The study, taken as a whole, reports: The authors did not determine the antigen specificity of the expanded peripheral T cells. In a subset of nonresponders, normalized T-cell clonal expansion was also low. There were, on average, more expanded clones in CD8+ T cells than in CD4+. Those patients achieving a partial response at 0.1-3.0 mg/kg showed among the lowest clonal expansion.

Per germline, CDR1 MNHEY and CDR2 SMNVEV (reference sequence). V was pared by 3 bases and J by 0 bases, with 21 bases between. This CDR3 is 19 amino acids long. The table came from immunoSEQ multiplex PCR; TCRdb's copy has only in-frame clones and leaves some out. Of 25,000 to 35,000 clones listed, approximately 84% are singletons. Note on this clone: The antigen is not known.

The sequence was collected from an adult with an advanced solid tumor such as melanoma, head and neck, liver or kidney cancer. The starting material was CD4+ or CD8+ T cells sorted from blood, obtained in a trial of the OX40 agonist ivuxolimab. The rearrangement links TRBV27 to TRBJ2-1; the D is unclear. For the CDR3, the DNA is TGTGCCAGCAGTTTTTGGACGGCAACTTCTTCAAGCTCCTACAATGAGCAGTTCTTC. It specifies CASSFWTATSSSSYNEQFF.